This TCR beta chain was identified in a study of cytomegalovirus exposure and HLA in healthy donors. The PCR had 60 Vbeta and 13 Jbeta primers. TCRdb's copy holds only in-frame clones and misses some; the assay was immunoSEQ multiplex PCR. The sample yields 180,000 or so clones, of which the top ten take up less than 0.85%. This CDR3 comprises 12 residues. V was trimmed by 6 bases and J by 14 bases, leaving 17 bases between them. CDR1 and CDR2 (germline): MNHEY, SVGAGI. With regard to this clone: Its specificity is unknown.

Notes on the study in general: When analyzed later, the rates of TCR association showed variation by HLA locus, with DRB1 the most and HLA-C the fewest. Presence/absence analyses assumed roughly uniform sequencing depth across donors. When a later analysis compared HLA-associated TCR beta chains with equally common others, the HLA-associated chains turned out to be more clonally expanded and to have lower generation probabilities.

The chain uses TRBV6-5 and TRBJ2-1; tentative D call: TRBD2 (6 bases). The clonotype was recovered from a boy aged 5-17 years in good health and CMV-seronegative. Sequenced: PBMCs. The CDR3 DNA sequence: TGTGCCAGCAGCTACGAGGCGGGGCGTGAGTTCTTC. It specifies CASSYEAGREFF.